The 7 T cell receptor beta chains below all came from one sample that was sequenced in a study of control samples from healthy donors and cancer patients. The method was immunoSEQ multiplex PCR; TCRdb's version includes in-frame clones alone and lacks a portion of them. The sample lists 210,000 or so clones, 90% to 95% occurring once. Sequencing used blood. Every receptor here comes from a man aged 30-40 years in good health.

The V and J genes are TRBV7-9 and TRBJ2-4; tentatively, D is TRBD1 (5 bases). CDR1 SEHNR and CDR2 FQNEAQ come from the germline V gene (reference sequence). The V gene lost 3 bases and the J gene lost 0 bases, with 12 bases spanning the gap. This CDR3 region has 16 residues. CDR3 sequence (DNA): TGTGCCAGCAGCTTCGAAACAGGCGTAGCCAAAAACATTCAGTACTTC. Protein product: CASSFETGVAKNIQYF.

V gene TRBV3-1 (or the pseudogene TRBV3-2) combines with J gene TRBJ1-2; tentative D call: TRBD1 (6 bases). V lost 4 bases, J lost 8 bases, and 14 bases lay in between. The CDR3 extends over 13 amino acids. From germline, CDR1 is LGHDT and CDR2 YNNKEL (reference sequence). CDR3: CASSPGAGGGYTF. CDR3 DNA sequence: TGTGCCAGCAGCCCGGGGGCCGGCGGGGGCTACACCTTC.

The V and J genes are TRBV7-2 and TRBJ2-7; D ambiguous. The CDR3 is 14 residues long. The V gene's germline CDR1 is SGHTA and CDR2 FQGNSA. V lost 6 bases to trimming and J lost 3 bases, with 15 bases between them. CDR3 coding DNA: TGTGCCAGCAGGAGCACAGTAACTAACTACGAGCAGTACTTC. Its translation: CASRSTVTNYEQYF.

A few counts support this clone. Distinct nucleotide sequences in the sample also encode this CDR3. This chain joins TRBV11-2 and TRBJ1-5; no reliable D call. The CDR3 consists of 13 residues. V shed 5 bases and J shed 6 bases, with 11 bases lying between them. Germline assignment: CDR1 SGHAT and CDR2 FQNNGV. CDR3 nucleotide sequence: TGTGCCAGCAGCCTAGGATCGGGTCAGCCCCAGCATTTT. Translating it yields CASSLGSGQPQHF.

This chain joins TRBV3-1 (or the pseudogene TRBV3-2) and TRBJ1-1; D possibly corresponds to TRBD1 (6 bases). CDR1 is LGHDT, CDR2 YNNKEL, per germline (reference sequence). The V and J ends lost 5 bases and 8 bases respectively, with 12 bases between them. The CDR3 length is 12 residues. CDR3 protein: CASSFNREEAFF. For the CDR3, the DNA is TGTGCCAGCAGCTTTAACAGGGAGGAAGCTTTCTTT.

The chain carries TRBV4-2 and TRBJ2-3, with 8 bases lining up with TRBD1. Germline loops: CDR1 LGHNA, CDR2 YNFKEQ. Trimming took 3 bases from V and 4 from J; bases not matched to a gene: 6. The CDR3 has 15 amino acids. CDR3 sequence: CASSHPTGEADTQYF. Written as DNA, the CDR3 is TGTGCCAGCAGCCATCCGACAGGGGAGGCAGATACGCAGTATTTT.

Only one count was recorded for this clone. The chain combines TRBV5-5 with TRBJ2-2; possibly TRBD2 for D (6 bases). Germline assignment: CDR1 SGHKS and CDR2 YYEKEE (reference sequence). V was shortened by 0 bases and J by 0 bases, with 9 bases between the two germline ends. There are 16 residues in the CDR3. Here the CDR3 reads CASSLGSGANTGELFF. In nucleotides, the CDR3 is TGTGCCAGCAGCTTGGGTAGCGGAGCGAACACCGGGGAGCTGTTTTTT.